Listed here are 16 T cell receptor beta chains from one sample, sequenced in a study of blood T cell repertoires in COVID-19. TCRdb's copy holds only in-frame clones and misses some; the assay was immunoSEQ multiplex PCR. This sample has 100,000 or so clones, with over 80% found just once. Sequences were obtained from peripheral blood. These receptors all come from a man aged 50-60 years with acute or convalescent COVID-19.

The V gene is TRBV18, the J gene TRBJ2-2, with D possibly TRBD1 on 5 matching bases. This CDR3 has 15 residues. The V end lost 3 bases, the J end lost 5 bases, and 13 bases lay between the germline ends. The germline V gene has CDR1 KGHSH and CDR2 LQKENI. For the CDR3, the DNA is TGTGCCAGCTCACCGGGGCGAGCCGGGACCGGGGAGCTGTTTTTT. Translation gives CASSPGRAGTGELFF.

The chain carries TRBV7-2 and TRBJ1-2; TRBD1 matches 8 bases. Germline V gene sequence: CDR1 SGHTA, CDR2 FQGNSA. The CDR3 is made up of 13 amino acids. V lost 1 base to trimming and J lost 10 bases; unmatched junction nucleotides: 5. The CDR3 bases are TGTGCCAGCAGCTTAGGGACAGGGTTTGACTACACCTTC. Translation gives CASSLGTGFDYTF.

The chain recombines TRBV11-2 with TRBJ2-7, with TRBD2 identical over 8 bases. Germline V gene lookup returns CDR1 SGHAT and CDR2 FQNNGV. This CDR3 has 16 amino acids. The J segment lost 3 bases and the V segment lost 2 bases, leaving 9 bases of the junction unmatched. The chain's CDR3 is CASSLIPGLGYYEQYF. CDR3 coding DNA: TGTGCCAGCAGCTTAATCCCGGGACTAGGCTACTACGAGCAGTACTTC.

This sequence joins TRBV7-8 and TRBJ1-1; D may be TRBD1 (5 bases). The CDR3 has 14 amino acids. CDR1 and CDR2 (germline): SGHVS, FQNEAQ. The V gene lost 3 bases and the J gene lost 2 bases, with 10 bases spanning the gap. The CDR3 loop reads CASSLGGGNTEAFF. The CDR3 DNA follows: TGTGCCAGCAGCTTGGGGGGAGGAAACACTGAAGCTTTCTTT. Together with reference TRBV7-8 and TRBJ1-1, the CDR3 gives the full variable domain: GAGVSQSPRYKVAKRGQDVALRCDPISGHVSLFWYQQALGQGPEFLTYFQNEAQLDKSGLPSDRFFAERPEGSVSTLKIQRTQQEDSAVYLCASSLGGGNTEAFFGQGTRLTVV.

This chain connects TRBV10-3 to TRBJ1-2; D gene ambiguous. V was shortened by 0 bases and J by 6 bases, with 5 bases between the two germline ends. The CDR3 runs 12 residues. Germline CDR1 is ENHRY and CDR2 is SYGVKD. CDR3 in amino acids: CAISESQDGYTF. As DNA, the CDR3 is TGTGCCATCAGTGAGTCGCAGGATGGCTACACCTTC.

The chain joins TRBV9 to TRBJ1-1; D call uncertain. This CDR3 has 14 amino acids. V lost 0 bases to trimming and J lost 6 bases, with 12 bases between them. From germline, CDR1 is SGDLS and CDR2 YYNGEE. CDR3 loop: CASSVESVRAEAFF. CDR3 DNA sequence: TGTGCCAGCAGCGTAGAATCCGTTCGTGCTGAAGCTTTCTTT.

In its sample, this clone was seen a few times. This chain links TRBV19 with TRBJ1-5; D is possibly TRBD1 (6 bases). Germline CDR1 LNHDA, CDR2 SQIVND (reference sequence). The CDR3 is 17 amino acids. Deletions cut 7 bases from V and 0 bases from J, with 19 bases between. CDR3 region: CASTPRDTSYSNQPQHF. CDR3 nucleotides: TGTGCCAGTACCCCACGGGACACAAGCTATAGCAATCAGCCCCAGCATTTT.

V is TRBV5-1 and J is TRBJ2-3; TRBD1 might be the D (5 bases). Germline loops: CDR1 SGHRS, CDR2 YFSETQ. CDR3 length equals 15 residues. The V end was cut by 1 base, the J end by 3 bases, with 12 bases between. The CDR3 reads CASSLLRGSTDTQYF. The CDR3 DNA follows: TGCGCCAGCAGCTTGTTAAGGGGTTCGACAGATACGCAGTATTTT. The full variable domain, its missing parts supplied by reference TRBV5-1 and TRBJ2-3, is KAGVTQTPRYLIKTRGQQVTLSCSPISGHRSVSWYQQTPGQGLQFLFEYFSETQRNKGNFPGRFSGRQFSNSRSEMNVSTLELGDSALYLCASSLLRGSTDTQYFGPGTRLTVL.

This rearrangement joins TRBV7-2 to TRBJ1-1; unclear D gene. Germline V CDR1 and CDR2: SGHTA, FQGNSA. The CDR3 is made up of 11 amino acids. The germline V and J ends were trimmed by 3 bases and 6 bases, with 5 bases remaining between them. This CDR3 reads CASSLKPEAFF. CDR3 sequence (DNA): TGTGCCAGCAGCTTGAAGCCTGAAGCTTTCTTT.

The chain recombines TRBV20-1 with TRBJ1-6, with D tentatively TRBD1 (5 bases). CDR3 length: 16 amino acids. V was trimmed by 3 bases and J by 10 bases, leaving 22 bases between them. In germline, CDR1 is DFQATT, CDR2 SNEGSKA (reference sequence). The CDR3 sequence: CSASARDIGAGSPLHF. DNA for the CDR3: TGCAGTGCTAGTGCCCGAGATATAGGGGCTGGATCACCCCTCCACTTT.

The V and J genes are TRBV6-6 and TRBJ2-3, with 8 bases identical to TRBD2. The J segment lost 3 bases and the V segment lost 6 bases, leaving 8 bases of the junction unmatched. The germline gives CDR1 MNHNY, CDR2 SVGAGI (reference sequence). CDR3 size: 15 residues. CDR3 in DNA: TGTGCCAGCAGCACCGGTGGCGGGGGGACAGATACGCAGTATTTT. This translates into CASSTGGGGTDTQYF.

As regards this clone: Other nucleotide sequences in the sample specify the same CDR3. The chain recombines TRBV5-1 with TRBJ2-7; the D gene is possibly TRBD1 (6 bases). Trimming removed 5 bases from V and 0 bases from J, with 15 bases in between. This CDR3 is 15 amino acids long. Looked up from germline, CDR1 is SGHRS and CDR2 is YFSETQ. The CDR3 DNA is TGCGCCAGCAGGGAACAGGGCGCGAGCTCCTACGAGCAGTACTTC. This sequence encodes CASREQGASSYEQYF.

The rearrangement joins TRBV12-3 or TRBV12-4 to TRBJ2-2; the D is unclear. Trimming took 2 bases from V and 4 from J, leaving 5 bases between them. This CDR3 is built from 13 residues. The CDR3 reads CASSLSVTGELFF. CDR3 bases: TGTGCCAGCAGTTTATCGGTCACCGGGGAGCTGTTTTTT.

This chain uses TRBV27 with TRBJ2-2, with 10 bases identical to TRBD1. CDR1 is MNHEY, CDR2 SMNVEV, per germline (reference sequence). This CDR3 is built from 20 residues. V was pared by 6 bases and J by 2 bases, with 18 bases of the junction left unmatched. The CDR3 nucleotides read TGTGCCAGCAGGCCGGACATACGACAGGGGGCGAATGGAAACACCGGGGAGCTGTTTTTT. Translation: CASRPDIRQGANGNTGELFF.

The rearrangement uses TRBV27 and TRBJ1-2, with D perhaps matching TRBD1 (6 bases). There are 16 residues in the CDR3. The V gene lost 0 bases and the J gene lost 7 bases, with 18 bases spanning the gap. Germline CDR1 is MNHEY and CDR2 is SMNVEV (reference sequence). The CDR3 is CASSLSIGQSKGGYTF. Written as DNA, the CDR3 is TGTGCCAGCAGTTTATCGATAGGACAGTCGAAGGGTGGCTACACCTTC.

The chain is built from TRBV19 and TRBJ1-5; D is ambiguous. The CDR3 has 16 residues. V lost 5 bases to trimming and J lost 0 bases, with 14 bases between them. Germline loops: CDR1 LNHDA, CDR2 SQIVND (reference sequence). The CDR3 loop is CASSPRALYSNQPQHF. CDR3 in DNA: TGTGCCAGTAGTCCGCGGGCACTGTATAGCAATCAGCCCCAGCATTTT.